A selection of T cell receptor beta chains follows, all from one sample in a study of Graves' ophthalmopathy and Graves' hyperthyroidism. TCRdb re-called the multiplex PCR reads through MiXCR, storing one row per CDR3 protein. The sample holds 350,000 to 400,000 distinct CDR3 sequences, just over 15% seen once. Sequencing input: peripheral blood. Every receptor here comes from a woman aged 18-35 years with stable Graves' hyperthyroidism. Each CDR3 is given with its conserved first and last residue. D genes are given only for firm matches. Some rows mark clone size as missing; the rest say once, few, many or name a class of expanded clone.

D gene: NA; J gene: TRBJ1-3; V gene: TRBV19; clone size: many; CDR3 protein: CATAKRLPTSGNTIYF; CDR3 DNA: TGTGCCACCGCTAAACGTCTTCCAACCTCTGGAAACACCATATATTTT
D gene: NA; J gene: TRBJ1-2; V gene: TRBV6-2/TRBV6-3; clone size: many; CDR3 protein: CASSYSAGWVQGSSRYGYTF; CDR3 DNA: TGTGCCAGCAGTTACTCCGCGGGGTGGGTTCAGGGGTCTTCCCGCTATGGCTACACCTTC
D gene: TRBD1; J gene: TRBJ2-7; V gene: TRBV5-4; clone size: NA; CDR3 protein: CASHSLQGGGNEQYF; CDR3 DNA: TGTGCCAGCCACTCTTTACAGGGGGGTGGTAACGAGCAGTACTTC
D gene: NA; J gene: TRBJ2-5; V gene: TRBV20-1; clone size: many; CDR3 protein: CSARESAGETQYF; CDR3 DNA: TGCAGTGCTAGAGAATCAGCCGGTGAGACCCAGTACTTC
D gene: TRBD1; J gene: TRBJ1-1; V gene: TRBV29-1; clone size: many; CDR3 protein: CSVNRDRASNTEAFF; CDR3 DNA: TGCAGCGTTAACCGGGACAGGGCTTCCAACACTGAAGCTTTCTTT
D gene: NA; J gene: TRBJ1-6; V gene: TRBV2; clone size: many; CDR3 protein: CASSEALHSPLHF; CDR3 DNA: TGTGCCAGCAGTGAAGCGCTCCATTCACCCCTCCACTTT
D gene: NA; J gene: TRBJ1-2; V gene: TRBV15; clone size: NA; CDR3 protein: CATSRDSLDGYTF; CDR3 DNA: TGTGCCACCAGCAGAGATTCCCTAGATGGCTACACCTTC
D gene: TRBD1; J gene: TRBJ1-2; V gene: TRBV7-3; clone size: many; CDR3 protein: CASSRDGQANYGYTF; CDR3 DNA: TGTGCCAGCAGCAGAGACGGACAGGCCAACTATGGCTACACCTTC
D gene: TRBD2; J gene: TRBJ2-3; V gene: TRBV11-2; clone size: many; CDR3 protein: CASSPLPSGGAKDTQYF; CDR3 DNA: TGTGCCAGCAGCCCTCTCCCTAGCGGGGGGGCTAAAGATACGCAGTATTTT
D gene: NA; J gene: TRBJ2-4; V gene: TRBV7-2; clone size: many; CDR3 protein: CASSFAGQAKNIQYF; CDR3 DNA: TGTGCCAGCAGCTTCGCGGGACAGGCCAAAAACATTCAGTACTTC
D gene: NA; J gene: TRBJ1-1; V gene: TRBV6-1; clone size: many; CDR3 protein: CASRAGVEAFF; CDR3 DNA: TGTGCCAGCAGAGCCGGGGTTGAAGCTTTCTTT
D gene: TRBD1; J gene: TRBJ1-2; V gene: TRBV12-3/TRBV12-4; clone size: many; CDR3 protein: CASSYDRANYGYTF; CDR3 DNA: TGTGCCAGCAGTTATGACAGGGCCAACTATGGCTACACCTTC
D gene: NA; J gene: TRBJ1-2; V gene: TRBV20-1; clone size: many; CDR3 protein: CSATTGREGGYTF; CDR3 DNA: TGCAGTGCTACTACAGGGCGCGAAGGGGGGTACACCTTC
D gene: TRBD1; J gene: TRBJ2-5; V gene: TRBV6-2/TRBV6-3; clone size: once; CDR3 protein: CASRNQGAQETQYF; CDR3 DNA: TGTGCCAGCAGGAATCAGGGGGCCCAAGAGACCCAGTACTTC
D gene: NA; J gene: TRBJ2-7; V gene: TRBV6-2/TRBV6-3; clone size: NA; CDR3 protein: CASRGFSYEQYF; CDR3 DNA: TGTGCCAGCAGAGGGTTCTCCTACGAGCAGTACTTC
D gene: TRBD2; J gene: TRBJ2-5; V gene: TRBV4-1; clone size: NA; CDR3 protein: CASSPIQPGLAGGPRETQYF; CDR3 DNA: TGCGCCAGCAGCCCTATTCAACCAGGACTAGCGGGGGGGCCGAGGGAGACCCAGTACTTC
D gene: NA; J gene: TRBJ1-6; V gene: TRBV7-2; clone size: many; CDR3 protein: CASSWGEGGSPLHF; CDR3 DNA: TGTGCCAGCAGCTGGGGGGAGGGCGGGTCACCCCTCCACTTT
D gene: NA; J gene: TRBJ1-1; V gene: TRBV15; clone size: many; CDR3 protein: CATSRERNTEAFF; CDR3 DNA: TGTGCCACCAGCCGGGAGCGGAACACTGAAGCTTTCTTT
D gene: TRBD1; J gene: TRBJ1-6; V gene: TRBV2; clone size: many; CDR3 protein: CASSEGDRGNSPLHF; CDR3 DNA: TGTGCCAGCAGTGAAGGGGACAGAGGAAATTCACCCCTCCACTTT
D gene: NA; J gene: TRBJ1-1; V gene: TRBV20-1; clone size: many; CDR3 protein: CSAEEGGRNTEAFF; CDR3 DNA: TGCAGTGCCGAAGAGGGCGGCAGGAACACTGAAGCTTTCTTT
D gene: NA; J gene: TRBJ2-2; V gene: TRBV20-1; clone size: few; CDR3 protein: CSARDLHTGELFF; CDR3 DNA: TGCAGTGCTAGAGACTTACACACCGGGGAGCTGTTTTTT
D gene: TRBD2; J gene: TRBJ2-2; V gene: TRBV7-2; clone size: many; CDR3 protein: CASSFSGGAIGELFF; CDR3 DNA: TGTGCCAGCAGCTTCAGCGGGGGGGCCATCGGGGAGCTGTTTTTT
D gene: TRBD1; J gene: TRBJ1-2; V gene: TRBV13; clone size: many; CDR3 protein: CASLPRGRPNYGYTF; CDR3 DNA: TGTGCCAGCCTTCCCAGGGGGAGACCTAACTATGGCTACACCTTC
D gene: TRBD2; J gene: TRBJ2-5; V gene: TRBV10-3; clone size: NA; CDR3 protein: CAISSLAGQETQYF; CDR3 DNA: TGTGCCATCAGTTCCCTAGCGGGGCAAGAGACCCAGTACTTC
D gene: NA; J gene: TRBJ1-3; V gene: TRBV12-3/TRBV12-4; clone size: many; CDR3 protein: CASRQDGNGNTIYF; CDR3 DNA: TGTGCCAGCAGACAGGACGGGAATGGAAACACCATATATTTT
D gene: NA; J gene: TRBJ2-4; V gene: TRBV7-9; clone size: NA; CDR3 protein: CASSFSGVAKNIQYF; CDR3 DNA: TGTGCCAGCAGCTTTTCAGGGGTAGCCAAAAACATTCAGTACTTC
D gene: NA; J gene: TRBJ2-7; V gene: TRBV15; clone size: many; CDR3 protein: CATSRDEFSAGGTTRTYF; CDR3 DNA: TGTGCCACCAGCAGAGATGAGTTTAGCGCAGGGGGGACGACTCGTACGTACTTC
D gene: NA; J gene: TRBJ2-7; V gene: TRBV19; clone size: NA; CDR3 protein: CASSPYGTDSYEQYF; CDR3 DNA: TGTGCCAGTAGTCCCTACGGGACTGACTCCTACGAGCAGTACTTC
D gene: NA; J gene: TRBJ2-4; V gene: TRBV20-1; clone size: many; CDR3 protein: CSARNHRIAKNIQYF; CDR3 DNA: TGCAGTGCTAGAAATCACCGAATAGCCAAAAACATTCAGTACTTC